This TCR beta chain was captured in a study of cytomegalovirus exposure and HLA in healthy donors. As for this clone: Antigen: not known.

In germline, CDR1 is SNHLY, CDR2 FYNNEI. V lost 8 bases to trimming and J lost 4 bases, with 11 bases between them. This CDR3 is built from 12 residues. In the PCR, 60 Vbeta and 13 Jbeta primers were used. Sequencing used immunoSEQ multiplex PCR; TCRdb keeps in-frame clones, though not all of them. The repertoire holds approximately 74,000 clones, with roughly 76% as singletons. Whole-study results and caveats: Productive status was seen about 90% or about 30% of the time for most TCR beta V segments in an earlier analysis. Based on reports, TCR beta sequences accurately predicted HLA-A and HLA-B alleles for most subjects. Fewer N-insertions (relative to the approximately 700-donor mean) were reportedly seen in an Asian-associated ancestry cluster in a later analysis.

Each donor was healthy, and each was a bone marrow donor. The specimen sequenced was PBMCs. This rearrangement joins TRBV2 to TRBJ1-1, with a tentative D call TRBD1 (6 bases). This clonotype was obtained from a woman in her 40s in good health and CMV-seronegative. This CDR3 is CASGQITTEAFF. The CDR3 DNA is TGTGCCAGCGGACAGATCACCACTGAAGCTTTCTTT.